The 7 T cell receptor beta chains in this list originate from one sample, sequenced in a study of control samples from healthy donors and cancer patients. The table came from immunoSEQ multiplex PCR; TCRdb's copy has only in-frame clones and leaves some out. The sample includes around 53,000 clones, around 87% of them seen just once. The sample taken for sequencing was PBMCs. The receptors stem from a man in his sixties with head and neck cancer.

This CDR3 is CASSPGQGAGSPLHF. CDR3 in DNA: TGTGCCAGCAGTCCAGGACAGGGCGCGGGTTCACCCCTCCACTTT. The chain joins TRBV27 to TRBJ1-6; 8 bases are a match to TRBD1. J gave up 9 bases and V 5 bases, and 9 bases lay outside the gene matches. This CDR3 spans 15 amino acids. Germline assignment: CDR1 MNHEY and CDR2 SMNVEV (reference sequence).

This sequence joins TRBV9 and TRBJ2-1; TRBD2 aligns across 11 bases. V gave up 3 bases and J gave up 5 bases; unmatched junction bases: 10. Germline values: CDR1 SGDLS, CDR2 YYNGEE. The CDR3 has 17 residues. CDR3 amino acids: CASSGSSGTSGNNEQFF. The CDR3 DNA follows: TGTGCCAGCAGCGGTAGCTCCGGGACTAGCGGTAACAATGAGCAGTTCTTC.

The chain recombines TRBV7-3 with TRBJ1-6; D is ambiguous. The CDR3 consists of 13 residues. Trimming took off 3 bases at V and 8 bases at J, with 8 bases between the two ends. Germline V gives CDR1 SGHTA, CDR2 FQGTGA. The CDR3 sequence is CASSFTTHSPLHF. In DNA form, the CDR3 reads TGTGCCAGCAGCTTCACGACTCATTCACCCCTCCACTTT.

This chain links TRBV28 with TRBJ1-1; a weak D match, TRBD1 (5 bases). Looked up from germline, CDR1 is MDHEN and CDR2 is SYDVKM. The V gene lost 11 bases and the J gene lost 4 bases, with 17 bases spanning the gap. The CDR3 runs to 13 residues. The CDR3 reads CAGLGGLGTEAFF. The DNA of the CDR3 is TGTGCCGGTTTGGGGGGGTTAGGCACTGAAGCTTTCTTT.

CDR3 DNA sequence: TGTGCCAGCAGCTTGTCCAGAATGAACACTGAAGCTTTCTTT. Translation: CASSLSRMNTEAFF. The J gene is TRBJ1-1, the V gene TRBV7-2; D is unclear. Between the trimmed V and J ends, which lost 3 bases and 0 bases, there was a span of 8 bases. This CDR3 is built from 14 residues. From germline, CDR1 is SGHTA and CDR2 FQGNSA.

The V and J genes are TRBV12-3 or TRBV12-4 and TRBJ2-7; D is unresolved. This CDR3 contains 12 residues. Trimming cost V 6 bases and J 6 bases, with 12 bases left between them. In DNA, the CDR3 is TGTGCCAGCAGCCCCCAATTCTCCGAGCAGTACTTC. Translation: CASSPQFSEQYF.

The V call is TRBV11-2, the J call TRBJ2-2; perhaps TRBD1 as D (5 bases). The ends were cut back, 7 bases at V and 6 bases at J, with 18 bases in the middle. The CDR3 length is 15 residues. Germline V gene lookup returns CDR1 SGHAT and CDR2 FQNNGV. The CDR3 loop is CASTVSLGQAGELFF. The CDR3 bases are TGTGCCAGCACCGTCTCGTTGGGGCAAGCCGGGGAGCTGTTTTTT. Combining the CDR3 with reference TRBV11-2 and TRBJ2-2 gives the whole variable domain EAGVAQSPRYKIIEKRQSVAFWCNPISGHATLYWYQQILGQGPKLLIQFQNNGVVDDSQLPKDRFSAERLKGVDSTLKIQPAKLEDSAVYLCASTVSLGQAGELFFGEGSRLTVL.